Listed below are T cell receptor beta chains from one sample, sequenced in a study of blood T cell repertoires in COVID-19. This table comes from immunoSEQ multiplex PCR, and its TCRdb copy is limited to in-frame clones, with some not included. The data contain 280,000 or so clones, 70% to 90% of them singletons. Material: peripheral blood. The receptor source for this set is a woman in her sixties with acute or convalescent COVID-19. Each CDR3 is given with its conserved first and last residue. D genes are given only for firm matches. Size values are once, few and many counts, or a class for expanded clones, and some rows have none.

TRBD2	TRBV30	TRBJ2-7	-	CAWSLAGGIFHEQYF	TGTGCCTGGAGTCTAGCGGGAGGCATATTCCACGAGCAGTACTTC
TRBD1	TRBV2	TRBJ1-6	-	CASSDGTAYNSPLHF	TGTGCCAGCAGTGATGGGACAGCCTATAATTCACCCCTCCACTTT
TRBD2	TRBV19	TRBJ2-1	few	CASSTIAGGHLSYNEQFF	TGTGCCAGTAGTACCATAGCGGGGGGCCATCTCTCCTACAATGAGCAGTTCTTC
TRBD1	TRBV27	TRBJ1-2	-	CASSLRGNYGYTF	TGTGCCAGCAGCCTCAGGGGGAACTATGGCTACACCTTC
-	TRBV27	TRBJ1-1	-	CASRGWARGTEAFF	TGTGCCAGCAGGGGTTGGGCCCGGGGCACTGAAGCTTTCTTT
-	TRBV2	TRBJ2-7	-	CASSEAHQGTYEQYF	TGTGCCAGCAGTGAAGCGCATCAGGGGACCTACGAGCAGTACTTC
TRBD1	TRBV28	TRBJ1-1	once	CASSAGQGGTSNTEAFF	TGTGCCAGCAGTGCAGGACAGGGAGGGACTTCGAACACTGAAGCTTTCTTT
-	TRBV27	TRBJ1-2	-	CASNPRWGVASGYTF	TGTGCCAGCAACCCCCGGTGGGGGGTTGCGTCTGGCTACACCTTC
-	TRBV6-5	TRBJ2-3	-	CASGRITDTQYF	TGTGCCAGCGGCAGGATCACAGATACGCAGTATTTT
-	TRBV4-1	TRBJ1-4	-	CASSQARQTANEKLFF	TGCGCCAGCAGCCAGGCTAGACAGACGGCTAATGAAAAACTGTTTTTT
TRBD2	TRBV24-1	TRBJ2-1	-	CATGSSGRVQYEQFF	TGTGCCACCGGTTCTAGCGGGAGGGTTCAATATGAGCAGTTCTTC
-	TRBV7-9	TRBJ1-5	-	CASSPGWRDNQPQHF	TGTGCCAGCAGCCCAGGATGGCGGGACAATCAGCCCCAGCATTTT
TRBD2	TRBV5-1	TRBJ2-2	-	CASSFVAGGPHTGELFF	TGCGCCAGCAGCTTTGTAGCGGGGGGGCCTCACACCGGGGAGCTGTTTTTT